This T cell receptor (beta chain) was sequenced during a study of shared clonotypes between healthy human individuals. Findings and limits, study-wide: All-four-donor shared clonotypes had higher generation probabilities than non-shared clonotypes did.

Regarding this clone: Its antigen is unknown.

CDR3 length: 16 residues. Germline V gives CDR1 SGHNT, CDR2 YYREEE (reference sequence). V gave up 1 base and J gave up 8 bases, with 21 bases separating them. TCRdb keeps only in-frame clones here, not all; method: immunoSEQ multiplex PCR. The sample records under 2.5 million clones, 85% to 95% being singletons. Sequencing was performed on naive CD4+ T cells from PBMCs. Subset in this sample: CD45RA+ positively selected. The genes are TRBV5-4 and TRBJ1-1; the D gene is possibly TRBD1 (5 bases). The sequence derives from a man aged 18 to 29 in good health. Some clones in this sample may be carry-over from other donors' samples. The DNA of the CDR3 is TGTGCCAGCAGCTTGCTCTGGACGGGCCCCGAGGGGGAAGCTTTCTTT. Translated: CASSLLWTGPEGEAFF.